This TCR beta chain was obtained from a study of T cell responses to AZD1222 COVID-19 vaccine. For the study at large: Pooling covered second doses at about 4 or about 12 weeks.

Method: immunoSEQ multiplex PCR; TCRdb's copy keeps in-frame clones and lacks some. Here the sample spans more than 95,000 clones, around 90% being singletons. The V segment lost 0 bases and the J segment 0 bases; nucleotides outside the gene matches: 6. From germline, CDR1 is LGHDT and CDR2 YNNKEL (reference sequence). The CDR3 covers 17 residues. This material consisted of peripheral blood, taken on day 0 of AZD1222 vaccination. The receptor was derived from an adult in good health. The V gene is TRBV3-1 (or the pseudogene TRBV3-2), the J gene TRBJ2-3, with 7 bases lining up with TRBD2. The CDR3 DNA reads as TGTGCCAGCAGCCAAGATCTAGCTAGCGGTAGCACAGATACGCAGTATTTT. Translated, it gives CASSQDLASGSTDTQYF.